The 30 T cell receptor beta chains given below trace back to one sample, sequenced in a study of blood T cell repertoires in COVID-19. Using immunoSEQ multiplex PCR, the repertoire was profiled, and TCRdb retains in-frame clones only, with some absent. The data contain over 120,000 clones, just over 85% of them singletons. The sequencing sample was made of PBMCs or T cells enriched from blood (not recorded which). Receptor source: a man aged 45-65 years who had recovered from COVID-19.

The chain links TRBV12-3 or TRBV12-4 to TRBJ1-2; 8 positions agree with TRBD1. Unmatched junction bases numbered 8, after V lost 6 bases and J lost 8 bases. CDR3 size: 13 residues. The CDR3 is CASRRQGREGYTF. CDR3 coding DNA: TGTGCCAGCAGAAGACAGGGGCGGGAGGGCTACACCTTC.

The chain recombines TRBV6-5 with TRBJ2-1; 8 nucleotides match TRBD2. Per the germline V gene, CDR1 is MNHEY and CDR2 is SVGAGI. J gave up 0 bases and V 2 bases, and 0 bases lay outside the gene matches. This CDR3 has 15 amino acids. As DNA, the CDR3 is TGTGCCAGCAGTTACAGCGGGAGCTCCTACAATGAGCAGTTCTTC. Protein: CASSYSGSSYNEQFF.

In DNA form, the CDR3 reads TGTGCCAGCAGCTTACAGGGCGGGAGCTCCTACAATGAGCAGTTCTTC. Translation: CASSLQGGSSYNEQFF. The rearrangement links TRBV7-3 to TRBJ2-1; 7 nucleotides agree with TRBD2. CDR1 and CDR2 from the germline V gene are SGHTA and FQGTGA. The CDR3 has 16 amino acids. The J segment lost 0 bases and the V segment lost 2 bases, leaving 4 bases of the junction unmatched.

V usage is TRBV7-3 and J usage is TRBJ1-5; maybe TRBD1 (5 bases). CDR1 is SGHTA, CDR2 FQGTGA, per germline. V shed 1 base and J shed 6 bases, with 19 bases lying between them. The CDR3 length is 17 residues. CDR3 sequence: CASSLKYPTGSSQPQHF. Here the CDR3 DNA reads TGTGCCAGCAGCTTAAAATATCCAACAGGTTCCAGTCAGCCCCAGCATTTT.

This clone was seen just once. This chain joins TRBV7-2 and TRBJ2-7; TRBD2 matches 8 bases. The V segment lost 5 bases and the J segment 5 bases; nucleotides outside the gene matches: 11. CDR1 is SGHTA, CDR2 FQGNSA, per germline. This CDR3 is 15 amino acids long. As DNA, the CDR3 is TGTGCCAGCAGCCAGGCCGGGACTAGGGCCCACGAGCAGTACTTC. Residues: CASSQAGTRAHEQYF.

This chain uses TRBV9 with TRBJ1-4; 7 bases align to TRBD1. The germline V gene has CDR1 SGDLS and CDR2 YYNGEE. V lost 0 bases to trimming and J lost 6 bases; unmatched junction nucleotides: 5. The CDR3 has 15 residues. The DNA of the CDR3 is TGTGCCAGCAGCGTAGATGTGACAGGGTATGAAAAACTGTTTTTT. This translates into CASSVDVTGYEKLFF.

The DNA for the CDR3 is TGTGCCAGTATTTTTCAGGGTGGTATCGACAATCAGCCCCAGCATTTT. Residues: CASIFQGGIDNQPQHF. The chain employs TRBV19 and TRBJ1-5; possibly TRBD1 for D (5 bases). V was trimmed by 7 bases and J by 3 bases, leaving 19 bases between them. Germline V gives CDR1 LNHDA, CDR2 SQIVND (reference sequence). The CDR3 loop spans 16 amino acids.

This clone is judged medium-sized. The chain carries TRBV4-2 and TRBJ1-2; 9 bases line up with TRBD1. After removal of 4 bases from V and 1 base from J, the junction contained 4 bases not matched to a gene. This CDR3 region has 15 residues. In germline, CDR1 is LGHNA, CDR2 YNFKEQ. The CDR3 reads CASSPGQGYNYGYTF. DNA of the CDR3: TGTGCCAGCAGCCCGGGACAGGGCTATAACTATGGCTACACCTTC.

As DNA, the CDR3 is TGTGCCAGCAGCGTCTTCGGAGAATTGGCAGCTTTCTTT. Residues: CASSVFGELAAFF. This chain uses TRBV9 with TRBJ1-1, with no clear D. Trimming took 2 bases from V and 10 from J, leaving 15 bases between them. Germline values: CDR1 SGDLS, CDR2 YYNGEE. The CDR3 covers 13 residues.

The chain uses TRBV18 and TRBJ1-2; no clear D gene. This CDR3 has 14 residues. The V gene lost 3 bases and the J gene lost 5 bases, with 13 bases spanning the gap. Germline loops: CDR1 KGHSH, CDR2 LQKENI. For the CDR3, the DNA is TGTGCCAGCTCACCGGTTGGCGGCTCTTATGGCTACACCTTC. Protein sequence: CASSPVGGSYGYTF.

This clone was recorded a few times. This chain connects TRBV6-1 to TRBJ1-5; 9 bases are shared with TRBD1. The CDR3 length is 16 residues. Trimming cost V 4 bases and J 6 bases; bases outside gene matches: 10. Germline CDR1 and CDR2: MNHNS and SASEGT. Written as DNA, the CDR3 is TGTGCCAGCAGTGTGTTTGGACAGGGGTCCGGTCAGCCCCAGCATTTT. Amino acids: CASSVFGQGSGQPQHF.

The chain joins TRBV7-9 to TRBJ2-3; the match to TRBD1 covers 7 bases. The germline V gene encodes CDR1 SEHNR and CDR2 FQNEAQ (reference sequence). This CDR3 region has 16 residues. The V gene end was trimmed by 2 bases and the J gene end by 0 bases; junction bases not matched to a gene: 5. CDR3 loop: CASSLQGVTSTDTQYF. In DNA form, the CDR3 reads TGTGCCAGCAGCTTACAGGGGGTTACTAGCACAGATACGCAGTATTTT.

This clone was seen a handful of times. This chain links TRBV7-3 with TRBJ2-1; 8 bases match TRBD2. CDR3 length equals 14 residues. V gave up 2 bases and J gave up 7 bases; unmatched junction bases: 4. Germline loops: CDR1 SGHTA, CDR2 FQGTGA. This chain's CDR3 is CASSLHRGGNEQFF. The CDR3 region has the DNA TGTGCCAGCAGCTTACATCGGGGGGGAAATGAGCAGTTCTTC.

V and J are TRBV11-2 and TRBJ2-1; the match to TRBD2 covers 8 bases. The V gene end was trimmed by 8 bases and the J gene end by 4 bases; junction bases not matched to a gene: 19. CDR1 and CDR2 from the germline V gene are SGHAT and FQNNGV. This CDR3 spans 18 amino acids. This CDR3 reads CASLASGGSGASYNEQFF. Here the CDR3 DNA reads TGTGCCAGCTTAGCTTCGGGGGGTAGCGGGGCTTCTTACAATGAGCAGTTCTTC.

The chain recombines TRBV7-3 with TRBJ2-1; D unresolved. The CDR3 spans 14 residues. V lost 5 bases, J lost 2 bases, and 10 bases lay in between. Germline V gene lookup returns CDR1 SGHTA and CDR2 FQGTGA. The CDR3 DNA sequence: TGTGCCAGCAGCCGAGGTGTTACCTACAATGAGCAGTTCTTC. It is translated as CASSRGVTYNEQFF.

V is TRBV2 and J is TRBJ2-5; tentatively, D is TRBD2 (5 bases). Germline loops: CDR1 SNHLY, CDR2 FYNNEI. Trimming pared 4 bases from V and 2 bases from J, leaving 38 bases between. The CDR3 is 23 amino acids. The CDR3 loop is CASSVKDHPTAGNPGSRQETQYF. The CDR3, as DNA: TGTGCCAGCAGTGTGAAGGACCACCCGACTGCCGGGAACCCCGGATCACGGCAAGAGACCCAGTACTTC. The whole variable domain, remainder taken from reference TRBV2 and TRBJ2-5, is EPEVTQTPSHQVTQMGQEVILRCVPISNHLYFYWYRQILGQKVEFLVSFYNNEISEKSEIFDDQFSVERPDGSNFTLKIRSTKLEDSAMYFCASSVKDHPTAGNPGSRQETQYFGPGTRLLVL.

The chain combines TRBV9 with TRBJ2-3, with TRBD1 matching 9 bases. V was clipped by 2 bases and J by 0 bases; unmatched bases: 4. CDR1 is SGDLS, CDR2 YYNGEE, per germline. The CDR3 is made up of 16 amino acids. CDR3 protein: CASSVAGTGSTDTQYF. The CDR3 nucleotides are TGTGCCAGCAGCGTGGCTGGGACAGGGAGCACAGATACGCAGTATTTT.

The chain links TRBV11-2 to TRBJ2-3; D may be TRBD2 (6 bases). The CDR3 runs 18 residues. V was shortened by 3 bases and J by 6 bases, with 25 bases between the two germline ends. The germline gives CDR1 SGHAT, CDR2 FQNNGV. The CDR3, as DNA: TGTGCCAGCAGCTTGAGGGGCGGGGTTGGCTTAAGTCGGGATACGCAGTATTTT. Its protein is CASSLRGGVGLSRDTQYF.

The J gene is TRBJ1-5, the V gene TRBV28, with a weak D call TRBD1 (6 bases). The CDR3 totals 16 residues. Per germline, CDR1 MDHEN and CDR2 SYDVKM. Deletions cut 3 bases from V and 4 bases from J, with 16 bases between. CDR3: CASSFPQGFKNQPQHF. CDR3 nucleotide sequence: TGTGCCAGCAGTTTTCCCCAGGGGTTTAAGAATCAGCCCCAGCATTTT.

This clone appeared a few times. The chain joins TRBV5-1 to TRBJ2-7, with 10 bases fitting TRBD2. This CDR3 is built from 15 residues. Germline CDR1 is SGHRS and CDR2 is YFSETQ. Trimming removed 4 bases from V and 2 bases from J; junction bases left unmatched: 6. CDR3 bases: TGCGCCAGCAGCCCCGGGACTAGCGAAGCCTACGAGCAGTACTTC. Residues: CASSPGTSEAYEQYF. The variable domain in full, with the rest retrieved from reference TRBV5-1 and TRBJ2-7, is KAGVTQTPRYLIKTRGQQVTLSCSPISGHRSVSWYQQTPGQGLQFLFEYFSETQRNKGNFPGRFSGRQFSNSRSEMNVSTLELGDSALYLCASSPGTSEAYEQYFGPGTRLTVT.

CDR3 protein: CATSPDRVEGTDTQYF. CDR3 in DNA: TGTGCCACCAGTCCTGACAGGGTAGAAGGGACAGATACGCAGTATTTT. This chain joins TRBV24-1 and TRBJ2-3; 7 nucleotides line up with TRBD1. The CDR3 contains 16 residues. With V trimmed by 6 bases and J by 3 bases, 11 bases remained unmatched. CDR1 and CDR2 from the germline V gene are KGHDR and SFDVKD.

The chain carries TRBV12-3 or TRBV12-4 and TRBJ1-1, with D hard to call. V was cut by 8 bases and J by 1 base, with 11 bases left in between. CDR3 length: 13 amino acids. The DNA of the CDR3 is TGTGCCAGCCGAGGGATTCCGAACACTGAAGCTTTCTTT. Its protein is CASRGIPNTEAFF.

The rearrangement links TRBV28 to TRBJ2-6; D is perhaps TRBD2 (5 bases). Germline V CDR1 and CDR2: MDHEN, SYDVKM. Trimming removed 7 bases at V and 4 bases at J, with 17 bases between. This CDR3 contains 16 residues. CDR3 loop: CASIGLTSTGANVLTF. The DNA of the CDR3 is TGTGCCAGCATTGGACTTACCTCTACGGGGGCCAACGTCCTGACTTTC.

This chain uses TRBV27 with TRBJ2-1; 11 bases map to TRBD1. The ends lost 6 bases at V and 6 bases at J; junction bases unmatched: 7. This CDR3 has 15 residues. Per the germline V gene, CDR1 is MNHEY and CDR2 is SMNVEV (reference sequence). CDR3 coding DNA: TGTGCCAGCAGCCCCCGAGGACAGGGGGCCAATGAGCAGTTCTTC. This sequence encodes CASSPRGQGANEQFF.

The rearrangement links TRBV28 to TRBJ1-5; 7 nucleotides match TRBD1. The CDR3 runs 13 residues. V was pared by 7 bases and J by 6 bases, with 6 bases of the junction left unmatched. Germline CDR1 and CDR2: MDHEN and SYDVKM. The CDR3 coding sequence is TGTGCCAGCACCAGACAGGGCGCTCAGCCCCAGCATTTT. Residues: CASTRQGAQPQHF.

The CDR3 DNA reads TGTGCCAGCAGCTTATGGACAGGGATAAGCGTCGATGGAAACACCATATATTTT. Its protein product is CASSLWTGISVDGNTIYF. The chain uses TRBV7-9 and TRBJ1-3, with 8 bases identical to TRBD1. This CDR3 region has 18 residues. The germline V gene has CDR1 SEHNR and CDR2 FQNEAQ (reference sequence). V shed 2 bases, J shed 3 bases, and the junction held 12 bases outside the gene matches.

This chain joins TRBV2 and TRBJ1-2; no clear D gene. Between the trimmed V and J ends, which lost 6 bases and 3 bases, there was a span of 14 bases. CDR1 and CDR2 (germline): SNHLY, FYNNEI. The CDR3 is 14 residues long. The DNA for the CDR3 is TGTGCCAGCAGGCGACAAGTAACGGACTATGGCTACACCTTC. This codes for CASRRQVTDYGYTF.

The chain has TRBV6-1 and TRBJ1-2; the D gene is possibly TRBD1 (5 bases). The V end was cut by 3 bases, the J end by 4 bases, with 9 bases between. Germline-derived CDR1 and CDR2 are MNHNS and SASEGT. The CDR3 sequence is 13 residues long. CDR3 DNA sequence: TGTGCCAGCAGTGAGCAGGGCACCTATGGCTACACCTTC. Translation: CASSEQGTYGYTF.

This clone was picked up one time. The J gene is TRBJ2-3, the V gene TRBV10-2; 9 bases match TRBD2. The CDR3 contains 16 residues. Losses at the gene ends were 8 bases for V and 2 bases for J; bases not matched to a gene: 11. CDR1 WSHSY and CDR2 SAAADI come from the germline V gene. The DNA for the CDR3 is TGCGCCAGCCGTAGCGGGAGCCTCACCTTCACAGATACGCAGTATTTT. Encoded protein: CASRSGSLTFTDTQYF.

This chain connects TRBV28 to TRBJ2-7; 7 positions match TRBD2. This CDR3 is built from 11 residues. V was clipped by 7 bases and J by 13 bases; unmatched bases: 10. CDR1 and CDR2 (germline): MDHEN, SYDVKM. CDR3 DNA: TGTGCCAGCACCTCGACTAGCTCCGAATACTTC. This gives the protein CASTSTSSEYF.